Each of the 13 T cell receptor beta chains below was sequenced from the same sample in a study of blood T cell repertoires in COVID-19. The method was immunoSEQ multiplex PCR; TCRdb's version includes in-frame clones alone and lacks a portion of them. The table lists more than 75,000 clones, 80% to 85% of them singletons, with 15% to 20% in the top ten. Sequencing was performed on peripheral blood. The receptors here all came from a woman older than 75 with active or convalescent COVID-19.

The DNA for the CDR3 is TGCGCCAGCAGCCACACCGGACAGGGCTCAGGGGCCAACGTCCTGACTTTC. Protein sequence: CASSHTGQGSGANVLTF. The gene calls are TRBV4-1 and TRBJ2-6; 8 bases map to TRBD1. The V gene end was trimmed by 3 bases and the J gene end by 4 bases; junction bases not matched to a gene: 8. The CDR3 sequence is 17 residues long. Germline loops: CDR1 MGHRA, CDR2 YSYEKL.

Notes on this clone: No DNA is shown, since the ends of the CDR3 on it are uncertain; the CDR3 is the one TCRdb lists. The chain employs TRBV28 and TRBJ1-6; the table names TRBD1, a call not compared with the DNA. A total of 15 residues make up the CDR3, ends included. Germline V gene lookup returns CDR1 MDHEN and CDR2 SYDVKM. The CDR3 loop reads CASSTSTGFISPLHF.

V usage is TRBV2 and J usage is TRBJ2-5, with D possibly being TRBD2 (8 bases). The CDR3 consists of 14 residues. The germline V and J ends were trimmed by 7 bases and 0 bases, with 12 bases remaining between them. The germline V gene has CDR1 SNHLY and CDR2 FYNNEI. The DNA of the CDR3 is TGTGCCAGCAATAGCGGGACAGACCAAGAGACCCAGTACTTC. Its protein is CASNSGTDQETQYF.

This clone appeared a few times. The chain employs TRBV19 and TRBJ1-5; D is perhaps TRBD1 (5 bases). CDR1 and CDR2 (germline): LNHDA, SQIVND (reference sequence). This CDR3 spans 15 amino acids. Trimming cost V 0 bases and J 3 bases, with 9 bases left between them. The CDR3 bases are TGTGCCAGTAGTATAGACCAGGGATTCAATCAGCCCCAGCATTTT. Translating gives CASSIDQGFNQPQHF. The full variable domain, with the rest looked up from reference TRBV19 and TRBJ1-5, is DGGITQSPKYLFRKEGQNVTLSCEQNLNHDAMYWYRQDPGQGLRLIYYSQIVNDFQKGDIAEGYSVSREKKESFPLTVTSAQKNPTAFYLCASSIDQGFNQPQHFGDGTRLSIL.

The chain recombines TRBV12-3 or TRBV12-4 with TRBJ1-5; D gene uncertain. The V end lost 7 bases, the J end lost 12 bases, and 19 bases lay between the germline ends. The CDR3 runs 13 residues. Written as DNA, the CDR3 is TGTGCCAGCACCGTCCTAGGAGACGGCCGCCAGCATTTT. It translates to CASTVLGDGRQHF.

This clone was counted between two and nine times. The chain has TRBV2 and TRBJ1-5; 7 positions agree with TRBD1. The CDR3 extends over 14 amino acids. The V gene's germline CDR1 is SNHLY and CDR2 FYNNEI. J gave up 11 bases and V 0 bases, and 7 bases lay outside the gene matches. The CDR3 protein is CASSEAVGDSSQHF. The CDR3 DNA reads as TGTGCCAGCAGTGAAGCGGTGGGGGACAGCTCCCAGCATTTT.

The chain carries TRBV6-2 or TRBV6-3 and TRBJ2-6; D remains unclear. CDR1 MNHEY and CDR2 SVGEGT come from the germline V gene. Trimming pared 2 bases from V and 0 bases from J, leaving 14 bases between. This CDR3 spans 18 amino acids. The CDR3 DNA reads as TGTGCCAGCAGTTACAAAGCAAAGTTCTCCTCTGGGGCCAACGTCCTGACTTTC. Translation gives CASSYKAKFSSGANVLTF.

The chain uses TRBV28 and TRBJ2-7; weak D call: TRBD2 (5 bases). The CDR3 covers 15 residues. Between the trimmed V and J ends, which lost 4 bases and 0 bases, there was a span of 13 bases. Germline lookup yields CDR1 MDHEN and CDR2 SYDVKM. CDR3 DNA sequence: TGTGCCAGCAGTTACAGCGGCTTACGCTCCTACGAGCAGTACTTC. Protein: CASSYSGLRSYEQYF.

The CDR3 nucleotides read TGTGCCAGCAGCTTCTCAGACAGGGGGCCGTACGAGCAGTACTTC. As protein: CASSFSDRGPYEQYF. The chain recombines TRBV11-2 with TRBJ2-7; TRBD1 matches 10 bases. The V gene end was trimmed by 3 bases and the J gene end by 4 bases; junction bases not matched to a gene: 6. This CDR3 region has 15 residues. Germline V lookup: CDR1 SGHAT, CDR2 FQNNGV. The full variable domain, rest sourced from reference TRBV11-2 and TRBJ2-7, is EAGVAQSPRYKIIEKRQSVAFWCNPISGHATLYWYQQILGQGPKLLIQFQNNGVVDDSQLPKDRFSAERLKGVDSTLKIQPAKLEDSAVYLCASSFSDRGPYEQYFGPGTRLTVT.

The genes are TRBV28 and TRBJ1-4; D uncertain. The CDR3 sequence is 13 residues long. CDR1 and CDR2 from the germline V gene are MDHEN and SYDVKM. Trimming pared 6 bases from V and 5 bases from J, leaving 10 bases between. CDR3 residues: CASSTPGNEKLFF. The CDR3 DNA reads as TGTGCCAGCAGCACACCGGGGAATGAAAAACTGTTTTTT.

The chain employs TRBV27 and TRBJ1-4, with TRBD1 matching 8 bases. V lost 8 bases and J lost 7; bases outside the gene matches: 9. CDR1 MNHEY and CDR2 SMNVEV come from the germline V gene (reference sequence). The CDR3 is 14 amino acids. The CDR3 DNA follows: TGTGCCAGCGGCACAGGGGGAGGGGGTGAAAAACTGTTTTTT. Encoded protein: CASGTGGGGEKLFF. Filled out from reference TRBV27 and TRBJ1-4, the complete variable domain reads EAQVTQNPRYLITVTGKKLTVTCSQNMNHEYMSWYRQDPGLGLRQIYYSMNVEVTDKGDVPEGYKVSRKEKRNFPLILESPSPNQTSLYFCASGTGGGGEKLFFGSGTQLSVL.

This chain's CDR3 is CASSATGALGGANVLTF. The CDR3 coding sequence is TGTGCCAGCAGTGCTACAGGTGCCCTGGGGGGGGCCAACGTCCTGACTTTC. The V and J genes are TRBV2 and TRBJ2-6; D possibly corresponds to TRBD1 (5 bases). The CDR3 extends over 17 amino acids. Trimming removed 4 bases at V and 4 bases at J, with 17 bases between. The germline gives CDR1 SNHLY, CDR2 FYNNEI.

This rearrangement joins TRBV19 to TRBJ1-2, with 10 bases aligning to TRBD1. There are 15 residues in the CDR3. V lost 4 bases to trimming and J lost 0 bases; unmatched junction nucleotides: 2. From germline, CDR1 is LNHDA and CDR2 SQIVND (reference sequence). The CDR3 reads CASSRGQGSNYGYTF. The CDR3 DNA reads TGTGCCAGTAGTAGGGGACAGGGGTCTAACTATGGCTACACCTTC.